This TCR beta chain was found in a study of T cell responses to AZD1222 COVID-19 vaccine. Study-level results: Repertoire collection took place solely once the T cell response had peaked.

The table came from immunoSEQ multiplex PCR; TCRdb's copy has only in-frame clones and leaves some out. The sample lists some 180,000 clones; approximately 92% were seen once. Germline V gives CDR1 SGHDN, CDR2 FVKESK. V was shortened by 5 bases and J by 3 bases, with 16 bases between the two germline ends. CDR3 length: 15 amino acids. Concerning this clone itself: Antigen unknown.

This specimen consisted of peripheral blood, obtained on day 0 of AZD1222 vaccination. V gene TRBV14 combines with J gene TRBJ1-2; D is perhaps TRBD1 (6 bases). The origin of this receptor is an adult in good health. DNA for the CDR3: TGTGCCAGCAGCTTAGGGACAACCAAATACTATGGCTACACCTTC. Its protein is CASSLGTTKYYGYTF.